This T cell receptor (beta chain) was identified during a study of shared clonotypes between healthy human individuals. Overall study context: With ages of 18 to 49, the donors were a couple of women and three men. The study's findings and limits: An anticipated effect of sequencing depth on clonotype sharing among donors was recognized.

Sequencing used immunoSEQ multiplex PCR; TCRdb keeps in-frame clones, though not all of them. The top ten clones hold about 25% of a sample with about 870,000 clones, 92% of them seen once. On this clone itself: Its cognate antigen is unknown.

CDR1 and CDR2 (germline): SGHVS, FQNEAQ. This CDR3 comprises 15 residues. V lost 2 bases and J 3 bases, leaving 10 bases between the germline ends. CD45RO-negative, CCR7-positively selected cells formed the naive CD8 fraction, excluding terminally differentiated effector memory CD45RA+ cells. The source is a man younger than 40 in good health. The rearrangement uses TRBV7-8 and TRBJ1-4, with D possibly TRBD1 on 5 matching bases. Material: naive CD8+ T cells sorted from blood. The CDR3: CASSLRQSPNEKLFF. In nucleotides, the CDR3 is TGTGCCAGCAGCTTACGACAGTCCCCTAATGAAAAACTGTTTTTT.